The clone carrying this T cell receptor (beta chain) was recorded at least ten times. Its target is unknown. Construction of naive CD8 libraries employed roughly 18,000 to 1,000,000 sorted cells together with 10%, 30% or 50% RNA. This record comes from a study of molecular identifiers for immune sequencing clone quantification. Study results and caveats: Effector cells kept over 99% of their molecules in clones above 20 RNA copies, while naive cells kept under 1% there.

Germline V gene sequence: CDR1 SGHVS, CDR2 FNYEAQ. Germline trimming cut 1 base from V and 2 bases from J; bases unmatched to any gene: 1. The CDR3 covers 14 residues. TCRdb redid the calling of the PCR reads with MiXCR, one entry per CDR3 protein. The sample lists around 320,000 distinct CDR3 sequences; roughly 24% were seen once. Input material: naive CD8+ T cells from blood, with Jurkat cell RNA spiked in. The subset: FACS-sorted CD8+CD4-CCR7+CD45RA+ naive T cells. The origin of this receptor is a human donor in good health. Some libraries in this study had Jurkat cell RNA spiked in. The V and J genes are TRBV7-6 and TRBJ2-7, with TRBD1 matching over 8 bases. This chain's CDR3 is CASSLGTGTYEQYF. CDR3 sequence (DNA): TGTGCCAGCAGCTTAGGGACAGGGACCTACGAGCAGTACTTC.